This T cell receptor beta chain was sequenced in a study of graft-versus-host responses after intestinal transplantation. Turning to the study itself: As for transplant type, recipients had multivisceral, liver-intestinal, or isolated intestinal grafts.

Germline CDR1 is GTSNPN and CDR2 is SVGIG (reference sequence). CDR3 length equals 14 residues. V lost 2 bases to trimming and J lost 4 bases, with 11 bases between them. The count of this clone is one. Its antigen is unidentified. Study-level points and caveats: Some GvH clones were seen earlier in gut or blood, suggesting intestinal origin.

Using immunoSEQ multiplex PCR, the repertoire was profiled, and TCRdb retains in-frame clones only, with some absent. The table shows over 75,000 clones, with 85% to 95% occurring only once. The sequencing here drew on unstimulated CD8+ T cells sorted from spleen or lymph node cells, taken before transplant. The rearrangement uses TRBV30 and TRBJ2-2, with TRBD1 as a possible D gene (5 bases). This TCR derives from a human donor who was the organ donor for an intestinal transplant. The CDR3 loop is CAWSLGQVTGELFF. The CDR3 nucleotides are TGTGCCTGGAGTTTGGGGCAGGTCACCGGGGAGCTGTTTTTT.